The clone carrying this T cell receptor (beta chain) was found a few times. Its antigen remains unidentified. With 10-nucleotide random UMIs, 5'RACE was used to make the cDNA. TCRdb fed the 5' RACE reads into MiXCR, producing one record per CDR3 protein. The sample shows tens of thousands of distinct CDR3 sequences, roughly 13% of them seen only once. V lost 1 base, J lost 4 bases, and 13 bases lay in between. This CDR3 spans 15 amino acids. Germline V CDR1 and CDR2: LGHDT, YNNKEL (reference sequence). This sample stems from a study of neurological immune-mediated disorders. Study findings and constraints: None of the CDR3 amino acid sequences of expanded clones recurred across subjects, suggesting private repertoires in all groups. While HTLV-1-associated myelopathy showed the greatest TCR clonal expansion, multiple sclerosis showed the least, falling below healthy controls.

Volunteers from a blood bank in Maryland, USA, made up the healthy controls. This rearrangement joins TRBV3-1 to TRBJ1-2; D gene uncertain. Sequencing used PBMCs. The source is a female donor in good health. The CDR3 spells CASSQVRSSLYGYTF. The CDR3 bases are TGTGCCAGCAGCCAAGTCAGGTCCTCTCTCTATGGCTACACCTTC.